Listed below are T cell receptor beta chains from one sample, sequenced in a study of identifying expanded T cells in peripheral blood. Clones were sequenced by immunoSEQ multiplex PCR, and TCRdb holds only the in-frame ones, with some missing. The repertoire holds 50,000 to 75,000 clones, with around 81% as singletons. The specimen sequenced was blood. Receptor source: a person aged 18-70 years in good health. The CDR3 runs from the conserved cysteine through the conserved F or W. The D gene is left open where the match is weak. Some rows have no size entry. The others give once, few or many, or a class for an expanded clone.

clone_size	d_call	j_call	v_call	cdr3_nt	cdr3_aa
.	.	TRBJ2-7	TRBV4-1	TGCGCCAGCAGCCAAGATTTAGGACCTGTGAGCTCCTACGAGCAGTACTTC	CASSQDLGPVSSYEQYF
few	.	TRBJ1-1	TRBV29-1	TGCAGCGCCCGCCCGTTGTTGAACACTGAAGCTTTCTTT	CSARPLLNTEAFF
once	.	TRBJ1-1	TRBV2	TGTGCCAGCAGTGCCTTACTCGGGAACACTGAAGCTTTCTTT	CASSALLGNTEAFF
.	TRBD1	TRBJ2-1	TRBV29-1	TGCAGCGTTGAGGCAGGGGGCCACAATGAGCAGTTCTTC	CSVEAGGHNEQFF
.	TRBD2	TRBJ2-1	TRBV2	TGTGCCAGCAGTGACCCTAGCGGGGGGGTCAGTGAGCAGTTCTTC	CASSDPSGGVSEQFF
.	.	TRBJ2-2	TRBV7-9	TGTGCCACCAGGCCGTCACCCACGAACACCGGGGAGCTGTTTTTT	CATRPSPTNTGELFF
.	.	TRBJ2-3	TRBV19	TGTGCCACCACAGCAGGTCTTAGCACAGATACGCAGTATTTT	CATTAGLSTDTQYF
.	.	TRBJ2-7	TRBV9	TGTGCCAGCAGCGAATTCGACACCTCCTACGAGCAGTACTTC	CASSEFDTSYEQYF
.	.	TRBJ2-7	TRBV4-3	TGCGCCAGCAGCCAAGAAGGGAAGGGGACCGGCGAGCAGTACTTC	CASSQEGKGTGEQYF
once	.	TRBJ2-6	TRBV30	TGTGCCTGGAGTGTATCAGGGGAGGCTGGGGCCAACGTCCTGACTTTC	CAWSVSGEAGANVLTF
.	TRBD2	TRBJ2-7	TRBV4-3	TGCGCCAGCAGCCAAGAAGTAGCGGGCTCCCTATCCTACGAGCAGTACTTC	CASSQEVAGSLSYEQYF
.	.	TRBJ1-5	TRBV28	TGTGCCAGCAAGGAGGGCAATCAGCCCCAGCATTTT	CASKEGNQPQHF
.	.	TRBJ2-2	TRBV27	TGTGCCAGCAGCCGAGCGGGCGTGAACACCGGGGAGCTGTTTTTT	CASSRAGVNTGELFF
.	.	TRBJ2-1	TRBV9	TGTGCCAGCAGCGTAGGTCAGGGAAGGAATGAGCAGTTCTTC	CASSVGQGRNEQFF
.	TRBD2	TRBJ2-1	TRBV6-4	TGTGCCAGCAGACCCCTAGCGGGAGGCCCCAGCTCCTACAATGAGCAGTTCTTC	CASRPLAGGPSSYNEQFF
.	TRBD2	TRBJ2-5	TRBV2	TGTGCCAGACAGTCCGGGACTAGCGGGTTTCAAGAGACCCAGTACTTC	CARQSGTSGFQETQYF
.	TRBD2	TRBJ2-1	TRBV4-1	TGCGCCAGCAGCCAAGATCCGGGAGGGAGTCTATACAATGAGCAGTTCTTC	CASSQDPGGSLYNEQFF
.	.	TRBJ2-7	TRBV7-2	TGTGCCAGCAGCTTAGGAGCGGATTTCTACGAGCAGTACTTC	CASSLGADFYEQYF
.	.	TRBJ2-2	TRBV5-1	TGCGCCAGCAAGTCCGAGGGCACCGGGGAGCTGTTTTTT	CASKSEGTGELFF
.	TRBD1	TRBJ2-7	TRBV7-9	TGTGCCAGCAGCTCCTTGACAGGGCTAGAGTACGAGCAGTACTTC	CASSSLTGLEYEQYF
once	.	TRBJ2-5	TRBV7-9	TGTGCCAGCAGCTCGGTCCCTCCGGGGACCCAGTACTTC	CASSSVPPGTQYF
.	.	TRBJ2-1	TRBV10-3	TGTGCCATCGCCCGTCCCGCCGGTAGGGAGCAGTTCTTC	CAIARPAGREQFF
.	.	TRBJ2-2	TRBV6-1	TGTGCCAGCAGTGAATCGGGCCTCTTGCAGCTGTTTTTT	CASSESGLLQLFF
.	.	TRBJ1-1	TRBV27	TGTGCCAGCAGGACTGCGGCAGGGGCGAGTGAAGCTTTCTTT	CASRTAAGASEAFF
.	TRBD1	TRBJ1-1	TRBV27	TGTGCCAGCAGAGACAGGGGTTGGGTCACTGAAGCTTTCTTT	CASRDRGWVTEAFF
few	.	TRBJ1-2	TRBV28	TGTGCCAGCAGTTTGGTAGGAGGGGGGAACTATGGCTACACCTTC	CASSLVGGGNYGYTF
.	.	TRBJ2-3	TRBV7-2	TGTGCCAGCAGCTTAGCGCTAAGAGGACCGGCAGATACGCAGTATTTT	CASSLALRGPADTQYF
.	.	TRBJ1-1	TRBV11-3	TGTGCCAGCAGCTTAGCCGTAGACGCTGAAGCTTTCTTT	CASSLAVDAEAFF
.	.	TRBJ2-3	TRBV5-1	TGCGCCAGCAGCGTACCCGGTGGCTTCTCCAATACGCAGTATTTT	CASSVPGGFSNTQYF
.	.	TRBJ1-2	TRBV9	TGTGCCAGCAGAAAACAGGGAATGAACTATGGCTACACCTTC	CASRKQGMNYGYTF
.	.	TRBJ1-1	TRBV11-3	TGTGCCAGCAGCCCGAGGGACGGCACTGAAGCTTTCTTT	CASSPRDGTEAFF
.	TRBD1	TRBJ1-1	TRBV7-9	TGTGCCAGCAGGGAGACAGGGGGAGGTACTGAAGCTTTCTTT	CASRETGGGTEAFF
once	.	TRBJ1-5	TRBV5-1	TGCGCCAGCAGCCCAAGTAGCAATCAGCCCCAGCATTTT	CASSPSSNQPQHF
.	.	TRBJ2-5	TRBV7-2	TGTGCCAGCAGCTTCGGCGGTACCCAAGAGACCCAGTACTTC	CASSFGGTQETQYF
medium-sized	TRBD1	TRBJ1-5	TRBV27	TGTGCCAGCAGTGAAACAGGGGGCAATCAGCCCCAGCATTTT	CASSETGGNQPQHF
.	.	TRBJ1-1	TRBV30	TGTGCCTGGAACCGGAAAAACACTGAAGCTTTCTTT	CAWNRKNTEAFF
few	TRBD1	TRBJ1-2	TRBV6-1	TGTGCCAGCAACAGAGACAGGGGGGCGGGTGGCTACACCTTC	CASNRDRGAGGYTF
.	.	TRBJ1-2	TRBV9	TGTGCCAGCAGCGTAGATGCCTATGGCTACACCTTC	CASSVDAYGYTF
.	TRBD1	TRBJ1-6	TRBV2	TGTGCCAGCAGTCTCCGACAGGGGGATTTGGGACCCCTCCACTTT	CASSLRQGDLGPLHF
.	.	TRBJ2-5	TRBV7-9	TGTGCCAGCACTCACCACGACAGGTACCAAGAGACCCAGTACTTC	CASTHHDRYQETQYF
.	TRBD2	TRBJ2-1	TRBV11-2	TGTGCCAGCAGCTTAGCGGGACTAGCCTTTGAGCAGTTCTTC	CASSLAGLAFEQFF
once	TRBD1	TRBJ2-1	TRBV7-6	TGTGCCAGCAGCAGGGACAGGACACTATCGGATGAGCAGTTCTTC	CASSRDRTLSDEQFF
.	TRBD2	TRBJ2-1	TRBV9	TGTGCCAGCAGCGTAGCGGTTCTAGCGGGAGGGACCGACAATGAGCAGTTCTTC	CASSVAVLAGGTDNEQFF
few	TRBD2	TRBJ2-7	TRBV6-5	TGTGCCAGCAGGCCGACTAGCGGAGGGGACGAGCAGTACTTC	CASRPTSGGDEQYF